Listed here is a single T cell receptor (beta chain). What it binds is unknown. The time point here: patch test 2, 6 weeks after DPC sensitization. This sample's treatment: therapeutic diphenylcyclopropenone sensitization with weekly scalp DPC. Each patch test followed a blood draw. This sample was included in a study of human T cells and chemical hapten exposure. TCRdb itself ran the RACE reads through MiXCR, one entry per CDR3 protein. This sample has tens of thousands of distinct CDR3 sequences; around 7.9% occur once, and the top ten carry 3% to 4.5%. Broader study findings: There was no change with DPC sensitization in TCRs above 1 in 1000 frequency.

The CDR3 length is 12 residues. Germline CDR1 is SQVTM and CDR2 is ANQGSEA. V was trimmed by 4 bases and J by 5 bases, leaving 11 bases between them. This clonotype was sampled from a woman aged 45 to 65 with alopecia areata. Some clones in this sample may be carry-over from other donors' samples. Here the sequenced sample was whole blood, taken in connection with sensitization to the hapten diphenylcyclopropenone (DPC). This chain joins TRBV29-1 and TRBJ1-1; maybe TRBD1 (5 bases). The CDR3 nucleotides are TGCAGCGTTGTCACAGGCCCGACTGAAGCTTTCTTT. It specifies CSVVTGPTEAFF. Supplemented by reference TRBV29-1 and TRBJ1-1, the full variable domain reads SAVISQKPSRDICQRGTSLTIQCQVDSQVTMMFWYRQQPGQSLTLIATANQGSEATYESGFVIDKFPISRPNLTFSTLTVSNMSPEDSSIYLCSVVTGPTEAFFGQGTRLTVV.